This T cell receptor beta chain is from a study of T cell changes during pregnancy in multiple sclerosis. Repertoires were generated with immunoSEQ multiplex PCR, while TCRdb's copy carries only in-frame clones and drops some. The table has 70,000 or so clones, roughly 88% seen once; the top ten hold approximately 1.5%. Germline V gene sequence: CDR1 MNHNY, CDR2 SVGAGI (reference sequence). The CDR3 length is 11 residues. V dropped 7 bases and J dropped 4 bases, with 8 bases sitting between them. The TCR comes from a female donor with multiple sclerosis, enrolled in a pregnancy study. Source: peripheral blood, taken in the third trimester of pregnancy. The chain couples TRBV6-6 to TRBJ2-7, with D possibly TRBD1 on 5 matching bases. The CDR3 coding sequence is TGTGCCAGCACCCAGGGATACGAGCAGTACTTC. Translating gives CASTQGYEQYF.